This is a list of T cell receptor beta chains from one sample in a study of control samples from healthy donors and cancer patients. Assay used: immunoSEQ multiplex PCR; TCRdb lists only in-frame clones, some missing. The repertoire holds about 120,000 clones, 75% to 90% seen once, with 0.95% to 1.3% in the top ten. Input material: PBMCs. Receptors originate from a woman aged 50 to 60 with colorectal cancer. The CDR3 runs from the conserved cysteine through the conserved F or W. The D gene is left open where the match is weak. Clone size appears in some rows only: once, few, many, or a class for an expanded clone.

d_call j_call clone_size v_call cdr3_aa cdr3_nt
. TRBJ2-7 . TRBV28 CASSFRAYSYEQYF TGTGCCAGCAGTTTTAGGGCCTACTCCTACGAGCAGTACTTC
. TRBJ1-4 . TRBV6-5 CASSRRAPTRGPMFF TGTGCCAGCAGTCGACGCGCCCCGACTCGCGGACCCATGTTTTTT
TRBD1 TRBJ1-6 . TRBV7-9 CASSHPGTGPRGSPLHF TGTGCCAGCAGCCACCCCGGGACAGGGCCTCGGGGTTCACCCCTCCACTTT
. TRBJ2-7 . TRBV27 CASSYPPSKSYEQYF TGTGCCAGCAGTTACCCCCCCAGCAAATCCTACGAGCAGTACTTC
. TRBJ2-2 once TRBV2 CASSLNTGELFF TGTGCCAGCAGTTTGAACACCGGGGAGCTGTTTTTT
TRBD2 TRBJ2-3 . TRBV10-3 CAISESRLAGGRTDTQYF TGTGCCATCAGTGAGTCGAGGCTAGCGGGGGGCCGGACGGATACGCAGTATTTT
. TRBJ2-5 . TRBV19 CASSIGGTNQETQYF TGTGCCAGTAGTATAGGCGGAACCAACCAAGAGACCCAGTACTTC
. TRBJ1-5 once TRBV27 CASSSLTGFSQPQHF TGTGCCAGCAGTTCCCTCACGGGGTTTAGTCAGCCCCAGCATTTT
. TRBJ1-2 . TRBV7-8 CASSLYRDTPSRYGYTF TGTGCCAGCAGCTTATACCGGGACACACCTTCGCGGTATGGCTACACCTTC
. TRBJ1-1 . TRBV19 CASRLQFQLNTEAFF TGTGCCAGTAGGCTCCAATTCCAATTGAACACTGAAGCTTTCTTT
. TRBJ2-7 . TRBV5-1 CASSLADDEQYF TGCGCCAGCAGCTTGGCCGACGACGAGCAGTACTTC
. TRBJ1-5 . TRBV7-2 CASSLPGRTPQHF TGTGCCAGCAGCTTACCAGGGCGAACGCCCCAGCATTTT
. TRBJ2-1 . TRBV5-1 CASSPTDNEQFF TGCGCCAGCAGCCCGACGGATAATGAGCAGTTCTTC
. TRBJ1-2 . TRBV15 CATSFRETNYGYTF TGTGCCACCAGCTTCCGAGAGACAAACTATGGCTACACCTTC
. TRBJ1-1 . TRBV19 CASSIVAGVNTEAFF TGTGCCAGTAGTATAGTTGCGGGAGTCAACACTGAAGCTTTCTTT
. TRBJ2-6 . TRBV29-1 CSVLSSGANVLTF TGCAGCGTCCTGAGCTCTGGGGCCAACGTCCTGACTTTC
. TRBJ1-1 . TRBV27 CASSSSKDYRVSAFF TGTGCCAGCAGTTCTTCAAAAGATTACAGGGTTTCGGCTTTCTTT
TRBD2 TRBJ2-2 . TRBV2 CASSTTAGGLNTGELFF TGTGCCAGCAGTACCACGGCGGGGGGGTTGAACACCGGGGAGCTGTTTTTT
TRBD1 TRBJ2-7 . TRBV9 CASSVRTGSIGEQYF TGTGCCAGCAGCGTGCGGACAGGGAGCATTGGCGAGCAGTACTTC
. TRBJ2-5 . TRBV2 CASSAGLGETQYF TGTGCCAGCAGTGCCGGGTTGGGGGAGACCCAGTACTTC
. TRBJ1-1 once TRBV25-1 CASSYGVAINTEAFF TGTGCCAGCAGTTATGGGGTCGCGATTAACACTGAAGCTTTCTTT
TRBD1 TRBJ1-2 . TRBV6-6 CASSYSDRGYGYTF TGTGCCAGCAGTTACTCCGACAGGGGCTATGGCTACACCTTC
. TRBJ1-2 . TRBV20-1 CSVSGNYGYTF TGCAGTGTTTCAGGGAATTATGGCTACACCTTC
. TRBJ1-3 once TRBV30 CAWTVPRSGGNTIYF TGTGCCTGGACTGTCCCCAGGAGTGGAGGAAACACCATATATTTT
. TRBJ1-1 . TRBV5-4 CASSPTFGGEAFF TGTGCCAGCAGCCCGACATTCGGGGGGGAAGCTTTCTTT
. TRBJ2-7 . TRBV7-2 CASSSVLDRYEQYF TGTGCCAGCAGCTCGGTCCTAGACAGATACGAGCAGTACTTC
. TRBJ1-1 few TRBV5-1 CASSPGDRNTEAFF TGCGCCAGCAGCCCTGGGGACCGCAACACTGAAGCTTTCTTT
. TRBJ2-2 . TRBV5-1 CASSSPSFSGTGELFF TGCGCCAGCAGTTCACCGAGCTTTTCGGGCACCGGGGAGCTGTTTTTT
. TRBJ2-3 . TRBV7-9 CASSLRSGGDTDTQYF TGTGCCAGCAGCTTAAGATCCGGGGGTGACACAGATACGCAGTATTTT
. TRBJ1-1 . TRBV12-3/TRBV12-4 CASTSGGERRAFF TGTGCCAGCACCTCGGGCGGGGAAAGGAGAGCTTTCTTT
. TRBJ2-7 . TRBV27 CASKMRAGRYEQYF TGTGCCAGCAAGATGAGGGCAGGGCGCTACGAGCAGTACTTC
. TRBJ2-7 . TRBV28 CASSSEGPYLEQYF TGTGCCAGCAGTTCGGAGGGACCTTACCTAGAGCAGTACTTC
. TRBJ1-1 . TRBV27 CASTGGPGETEAFF TGTGCCAGCACTGGGGGTCCAGGGGAAACTGAAGCTTTCTTT
. TRBJ1-2 . TRBV6-5 CASSREASIRGYTF TGTGCCAGCAGCCGAGAGGCCAGCATACGGGGCTACACCTTC
. TRBJ1-5 . TRBV6-2/TRBV6-3 CASSYGVVRNQPQHF TGTGCCAGCAGTTACGGGGTTGTTAGGAATCAGCCCCAGCATTTT
. TRBJ2-3 . TRBV19 CASTGRTTDTQYF TGTGCCAGTACCGGCAGAACCACAGATACGCAGTATTTT
. TRBJ1-5 . TRBV28 CASSLPPFGRNQPQHF TGTGCCAGCAGTTTACCCCCCTTTGGCCGCAATCAGCCCCAGCATTTT
. TRBJ1-1 once TRBV7-9 CASSPLGMNTEAFF TGTGCCAGCAGCCCCCTCGGGATGAACACTGAAGCTTTCTTT
. TRBJ1-3 once TRBV15 CATSKYRTAGSGNTIYF TGTGCCACCAGCAAATACAGAACAGCGGGCTCTGGAAACACCATATATTTT
TRBD1 TRBJ1-1 . TRBV12-3/TRBV12-4 CASTLGQGIEAFF TGTGCCAGCACCCTCGGACAGGGGATTGAAGCTTTCTTT
TRBD2 TRBJ2-1 . TRBV7-8 CASSLAIFAGGRNEQFF TGTGCCAGCAGCTTAGCGATCTTTGCGGGGGGCCGCAATGAGCAGTTCTTC
TRBD1 TRBJ1-1 . TRBV7-3 CASSPLRDRNTEAFF TGTGCCAGCAGCCCCCTCCGGGACAGGAACACTGAAGCTTTCTTT
TRBD1 TRBJ2-5 . TRBV30 CAWIQGGGTQYF TGTGCCTGGATACAGGGGGGCGGGACCCAGTACTTC
TRBD1 TRBJ1-1 . TRBV7-6 CASSMDREATEAFF TGTGCCAGCAGCATGGACAGGGAGGCCACTGAAGCTTTCTTT
. TRBJ1-4 . TRBV15 CATSRDSPTNEKLFF TGTGCCACCAGCAGAGACAGCCCAACTAATGAAAAACTGTTTTTT
TRBD1 TRBJ1-1 . TRBV18 CASSRDRPSFYFNTEAFF TGTGCCAGCTCACGGGACAGGCCCTCTTTTTATTTCAACACTGAAGCTTTCTTT
. TRBJ2-6 . TRBV19 CASSIRGLGESGANVLTF TGTGCCAGTAGTATAAGGGGATTGGGGGAAAGTGGGGCCAACGTCCTGACTTTC
. TRBJ1-2 . TRBV15 CATSRGGGYGYTF TGTGCCACCAGCAGAGGGGGCGGCTATGGCTACACCTTC
. TRBJ1-3 . TRBV28 CASSRTASVGNTIYF TGTGCCAGCAGTCGGACGGCAAGTGTGGGAAACACCATATATTTT
. TRBJ2-7 . TRBV6-5 CASSYRSGGTDEQYF TGTGCCAGCAGTTACCGTTCCGGGGGGACAGACGAGCAGTACTTC
. TRBJ2-3 . TRBV19 CASSIATGSADTQYF TGTGCCAGTAGTATAGCCACAGGGAGCGCAGATACGCAGTATTTT
. TRBJ2-1 . TRBV24-1 CATKDSRSYNEQFF TGTGCCACCAAAGACAGCCGCTCCTACAATGAGCAGTTCTTC
. TRBJ1-2 . TRBV18 CASSPERLHGYTF TGTGCCAGCTCACCAGAGCGATTGCATGGCTACACCTTC
. TRBJ2-7 . TRBV28 CASSFGGGTGIYEQYF TGTGCCAGCAGTTTCGGGGGAGGGACAGGAATATACGAGCAGTACTTC
TRBD2 TRBJ2-3 . TRBV19 CASSLTSGRGSSTDTQYF TGTGCCAGTAGTTTGACTAGCGGGAGAGGATCTAGCACAGATACGCAGTATTTT